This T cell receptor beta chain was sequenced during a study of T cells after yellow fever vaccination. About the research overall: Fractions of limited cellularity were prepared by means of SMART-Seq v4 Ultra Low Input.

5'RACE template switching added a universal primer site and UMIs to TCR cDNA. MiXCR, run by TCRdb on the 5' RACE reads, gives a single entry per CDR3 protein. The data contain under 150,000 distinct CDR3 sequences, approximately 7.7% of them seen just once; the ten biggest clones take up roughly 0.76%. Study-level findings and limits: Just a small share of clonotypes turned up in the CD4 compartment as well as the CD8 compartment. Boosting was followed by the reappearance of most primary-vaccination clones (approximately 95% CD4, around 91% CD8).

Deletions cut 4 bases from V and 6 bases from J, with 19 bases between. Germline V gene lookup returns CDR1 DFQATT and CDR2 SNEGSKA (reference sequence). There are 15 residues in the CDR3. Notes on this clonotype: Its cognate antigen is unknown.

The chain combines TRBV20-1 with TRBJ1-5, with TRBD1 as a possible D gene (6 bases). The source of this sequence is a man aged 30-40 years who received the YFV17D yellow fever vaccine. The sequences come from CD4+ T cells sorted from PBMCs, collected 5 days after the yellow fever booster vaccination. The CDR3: CSATPGARGGQPQHF. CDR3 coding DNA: TGCAGTGCTACCCCGGGGGCGAGAGGAGGTCAGCCCCAGCATTTT.